This T cell receptor beta chain is from a study of immune reconstitution after stem cell transplant in scleroderma. Germline CDR1 and CDR2: DFQATT and SNEGSKA (reference sequence). This CDR3 spans 13 amino acids. The V gene lost 6 bases and the J gene lost 5 bases, with 16 bases spanning the gap. This clonotype is medium-sized within its sample. TCRdb itself ran the RT-PCR reads through MiXCR, one entry per CDR3 protein. The sample lists around 730 distinct CDR3 sequences, approximately 8.5% occurring once. This TCR was recovered from a male donor with systemic sclerosis. The chain combines TRBV20-1 with TRBJ1-2, with D possibly matching TRBD1 (5 bases). The specimen was obtained before or after autologous hematopoietic stem cell transplantation (not recorded which). CDR3 in amino acids: CSARHREGYGYTF. The CDR3, as DNA: TGCAGTGCGAGGCATCGGGAGGGGTATGGCTACACCTTC.